The sequence of this T cell receptor beta chain was determined in a study of T cells in Graves' hyperthyroidism and ophthalmopathy. In the study overall: Once the initial diagnosis was made, peripheral blood was obtained before any treatment.

Germline V gene lookup returns CDR1 MNHEY and CDR2 SMNVEV (reference sequence). V shed 8 bases and J 4 bases; nucleotides not matched to a gene: 3. This CDR3 region has 13 residues. TCR beta CDR3 regions were amplified from RNA transcripts. When the TCR CDR3 underwent first-round RT-PCR, the HTBI primer set was used. MiXCR, applied by TCRdb to the multiplex PCR reads, yields one record per CDR3 protein. The table includes 640,000 or so distinct CDR3 sequences, 14% to 15% detected once. This clonotype was seen repeatedly, ten times or more. The V gene is TRBV27, the J gene TRBJ2-5; 11 nucleotides agree with TRBD2. The sample was blood. This clonotype was sampled from a woman between 40 and 50 years old with Graves' ophthalmopathy. The CDR3 here is CASRLAGGETQYF. The CDR3 coding sequence is TGTGCCAGCCGTCTAGCGGGGGGAGAGACCCAGTACTTC.